The next 10 T cell receptor beta chains were all read from a single sample in a study of cytomegalovirus exposure and HLA in healthy donors. Use of 60 Vbeta and 13 Jbeta primers characterized the PCR. Profiled with immunoSEQ multiplex PCR; TCRdb holds only in-frame clones, not every one. The repertoire consists of around 80,000 clones, with 75% to 80% occurring once and the leading ten covering 3.5% to 5.5%. Material for sequencing was PBMCs. The source of these receptors is a man between 40 and 49 years old in good health and CMV-seronegative.

This chain links TRBV4-2 with TRBJ1-3; D is perhaps TRBD1 (6 bases). The CDR3 has 17 amino acids. Germline V gene data show CDR1 as LGHNA and CDR2 as YNFKEQ. V was shortened by 0 bases and J by 5 bases, with 17 bases between the two germline ends. CDR3 DNA sequence: TGTGCCAGCAGCCAAGATCCACCGGGGGGCGATCGAAACACCATATATTTT. Translated: CASSQDPPGGDRNTIYF.

The V gene is TRBV5-4, the J gene TRBJ2-5; D unresolved. The V end was cut by 4 bases, the J end by 5 bases, with 12 bases between. The length of the CDR3 is 13 residues. From germline, CDR1 is SGHNT and CDR2 YYREEE (reference sequence). The CDR3 nucleotides are TGTGCCAGCAGCCCCGACATGGTGGAGACCCAGTACTTC. Translated, it gives CASSPDMVETQYF.

J is TRBJ1-1 and V is TRBV6-1; D gene unclear. Per the germline V gene, CDR1 is MNHNS and CDR2 is SASEGT. With 2 bases removed from V and 1 base from J, the gap between germline ends came to 14 bases. This CDR3 region has 16 residues. Here the CDR3 reads CASSESQIYWNTEAFF. CDR3 nucleotide sequence: TGTGCCAGCAGTGAATCCCAAATTTACTGGAACACTGAAGCTTTCTTT.

This rearrangement joins TRBV6-4 to TRBJ1-1; unclear D gene. The CDR3 spans 14 residues. V shed 3 bases and J shed 5 bases, with 13 bases lying between them. Germline V lookup: CDR1 MRHNA, CDR2 SNTAGT. CDR3 residues: CASSEDARRTEAFF. The CDR3 DNA is TGTGCCAGCAGTGAAGACGCACGGCGGACTGAAGCTTTCTTT.

The V and J genes are TRBV5-4 and TRBJ2-3; 10 bases map to TRBD2. CDR3 length: 15 amino acids. V lost 2 bases, J lost 5 bases, and 5 bases stayed unmatched. The germline V gene has CDR1 SGHNT and CDR2 YYREEE (reference sequence). This CDR3 is CASSFPGLALDTQYF. The CDR3 nucleotides read TGTGCCAGCAGCTTTCCGGGACTAGCGTTAGATACGCAGTATTTT.

The J gene is TRBJ1-1, the V gene TRBV28; the D is unclear. The CDR3 is 13 residues long. V lost 5 bases and J lost 1, with 8 bases in between. Germline loops: CDR1 MDHEN, CDR2 SYDVKM. CDR3: CASSTTANTEAFF. In nucleotides, the CDR3 is TGTGCCAGCAGTACAACAGCGAACACTGAAGCTTTCTTT.

Points on this clone: The conserved phenylalanine or tryptophan is not found at the CDR3 terminus, so this likely reflects a read error. It is unclear where the CDR3 begins or ends on the DNA, so no DNA is shown, and the CDR3 is as TCRdb lists it. The rearrangement joins TRBV7-2 to TRBJ2-7; the table's D call TRBD2 went unverified against the DNA. The CDR3 is 15 amino acids in total, end residues counted. Germline-derived CDR1 and CDR2 are SGHTA and FQGNSA. The CDR3 sequence: CASIPLAGGSLRGGG.

The gene calls are TRBV9 and TRBJ2-3; 12 positions agree with TRBD2. The CDR3 sequence is 16 residues long. The V segment lost 3 bases and the J segment 4 bases; nucleotides outside the gene matches: 6. From germline, CDR1 is SGDLS and CDR2 YYNGEE. The CDR3 spells CASSARLAGVPDTQYF. CDR3 sequence (DNA): TGTGCCAGCAGCGCCCGACTAGCGGGAGTTCCAGATACGCAGTATTTT.

This sequence joins TRBV27 and TRBJ1-2, with 7 positions matching TRBD1. The germline gives CDR1 MNHEY, CDR2 SMNVEV (reference sequence). After removal of 3 bases from V and 9 bases from J, the junction contained 10 bases not matched to a gene. The CDR3 runs to 14 residues. The CDR3 DNA follows: TGTGCCAGCAGTTTGGCGACAGGGACAAAGCGCTACACCTTC. Translation: CASSLATGTKRYTF.

The gene calls are TRBV7-9 and TRBJ1-5; D remains ambiguous. From germline, CDR1 is SEHNR and CDR2 FQNEAQ (reference sequence). V was cut by 5 bases and J by 5 bases, with 7 bases left in between. This CDR3 is built from 12 residues. The CDR3 region is CASSPGDQPQHF. DNA of the CDR3: TGTGCCAGCAGCCCCGGGGATCAGCCCCAGCATTTT.